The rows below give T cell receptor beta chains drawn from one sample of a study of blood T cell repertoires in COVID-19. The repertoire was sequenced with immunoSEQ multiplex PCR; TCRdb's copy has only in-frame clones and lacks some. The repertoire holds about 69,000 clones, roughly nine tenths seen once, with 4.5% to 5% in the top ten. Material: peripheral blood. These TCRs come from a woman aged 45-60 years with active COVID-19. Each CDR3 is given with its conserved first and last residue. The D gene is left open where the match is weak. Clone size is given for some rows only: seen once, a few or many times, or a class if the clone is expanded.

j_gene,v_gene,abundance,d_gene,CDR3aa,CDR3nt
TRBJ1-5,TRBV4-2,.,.,CASSQAVSNQPQHF,TGTGCCAGCAGCCAAGCGGTTAGCAATCAGCCCCAGCATTTT
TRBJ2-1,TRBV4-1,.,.,CASKTLSGSNEQFF,TGCGCCAGCAAAACCTTGTCAGGGTCCAATGAGCAGTTCTTC
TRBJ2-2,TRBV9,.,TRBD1,CASSVRQGITGELFF,TGTGCCAGCAGCGTAAGACAGGGGATAACCGGGGAGCTGTTTTTT
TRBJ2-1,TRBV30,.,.,CAWVPQGRPYNEQFF,TGTGCCTGGGTCCCCCAGGGTCGCCCCTACAATGAGCAGTTCTTC
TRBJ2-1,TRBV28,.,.,CASSLGGDRNEQFF,TGTGCCAGCAGTTTAGGCGGGGACCGGAATGAGCAGTTCTTC
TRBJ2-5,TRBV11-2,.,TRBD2,CASSLGPGTSSETQYF,TGTGCCAGCAGCTTGGGGCCGGGGACTAGTTCGGAGACCCAGTACTTC
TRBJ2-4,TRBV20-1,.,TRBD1,CSASDRGDSPAKNIQYF,TGCAGTGCTAGTGACCGTGGGGACAGTCCTGCCAAAAACATTCAGTACTTC
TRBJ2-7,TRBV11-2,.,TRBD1,CASSLGTGAYEQYF,TGTGCCAGCAGCTTAGGGACAGGGGCCTACGAGCAGTACTTC
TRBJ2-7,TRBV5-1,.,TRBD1,CASSLDLRTGEFISEQYF,TGCGCCAGCAGCTTGGACCTAAGGACAGGGGAATTCATTTCCGAGCAGTACTTC
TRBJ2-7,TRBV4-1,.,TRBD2,CASSQNEPGLAGQDEQYF,TGCGCCAGCAGCCAAAACGAACCGGGACTAGCGGGACAGGACGAGCAGTACTTC
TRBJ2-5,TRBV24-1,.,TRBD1,CATSDGTGQELQETQYF,TGTGCCACCAGTGATGGGACCGGACAGGAGCTCCAAGAGACCCAGTACTTC
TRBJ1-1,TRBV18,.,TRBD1,CASSPLPQGGTEAFF,TGTGCCAGCTCACCTCTCCCACAGGGGGGCACTGAAGCTTTCTTT
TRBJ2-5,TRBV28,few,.,CASRPGTLYQETQYF,TGTGCCAGCAGGCCCGGGACATTGTACCAAGAGACCCAGTACTTC